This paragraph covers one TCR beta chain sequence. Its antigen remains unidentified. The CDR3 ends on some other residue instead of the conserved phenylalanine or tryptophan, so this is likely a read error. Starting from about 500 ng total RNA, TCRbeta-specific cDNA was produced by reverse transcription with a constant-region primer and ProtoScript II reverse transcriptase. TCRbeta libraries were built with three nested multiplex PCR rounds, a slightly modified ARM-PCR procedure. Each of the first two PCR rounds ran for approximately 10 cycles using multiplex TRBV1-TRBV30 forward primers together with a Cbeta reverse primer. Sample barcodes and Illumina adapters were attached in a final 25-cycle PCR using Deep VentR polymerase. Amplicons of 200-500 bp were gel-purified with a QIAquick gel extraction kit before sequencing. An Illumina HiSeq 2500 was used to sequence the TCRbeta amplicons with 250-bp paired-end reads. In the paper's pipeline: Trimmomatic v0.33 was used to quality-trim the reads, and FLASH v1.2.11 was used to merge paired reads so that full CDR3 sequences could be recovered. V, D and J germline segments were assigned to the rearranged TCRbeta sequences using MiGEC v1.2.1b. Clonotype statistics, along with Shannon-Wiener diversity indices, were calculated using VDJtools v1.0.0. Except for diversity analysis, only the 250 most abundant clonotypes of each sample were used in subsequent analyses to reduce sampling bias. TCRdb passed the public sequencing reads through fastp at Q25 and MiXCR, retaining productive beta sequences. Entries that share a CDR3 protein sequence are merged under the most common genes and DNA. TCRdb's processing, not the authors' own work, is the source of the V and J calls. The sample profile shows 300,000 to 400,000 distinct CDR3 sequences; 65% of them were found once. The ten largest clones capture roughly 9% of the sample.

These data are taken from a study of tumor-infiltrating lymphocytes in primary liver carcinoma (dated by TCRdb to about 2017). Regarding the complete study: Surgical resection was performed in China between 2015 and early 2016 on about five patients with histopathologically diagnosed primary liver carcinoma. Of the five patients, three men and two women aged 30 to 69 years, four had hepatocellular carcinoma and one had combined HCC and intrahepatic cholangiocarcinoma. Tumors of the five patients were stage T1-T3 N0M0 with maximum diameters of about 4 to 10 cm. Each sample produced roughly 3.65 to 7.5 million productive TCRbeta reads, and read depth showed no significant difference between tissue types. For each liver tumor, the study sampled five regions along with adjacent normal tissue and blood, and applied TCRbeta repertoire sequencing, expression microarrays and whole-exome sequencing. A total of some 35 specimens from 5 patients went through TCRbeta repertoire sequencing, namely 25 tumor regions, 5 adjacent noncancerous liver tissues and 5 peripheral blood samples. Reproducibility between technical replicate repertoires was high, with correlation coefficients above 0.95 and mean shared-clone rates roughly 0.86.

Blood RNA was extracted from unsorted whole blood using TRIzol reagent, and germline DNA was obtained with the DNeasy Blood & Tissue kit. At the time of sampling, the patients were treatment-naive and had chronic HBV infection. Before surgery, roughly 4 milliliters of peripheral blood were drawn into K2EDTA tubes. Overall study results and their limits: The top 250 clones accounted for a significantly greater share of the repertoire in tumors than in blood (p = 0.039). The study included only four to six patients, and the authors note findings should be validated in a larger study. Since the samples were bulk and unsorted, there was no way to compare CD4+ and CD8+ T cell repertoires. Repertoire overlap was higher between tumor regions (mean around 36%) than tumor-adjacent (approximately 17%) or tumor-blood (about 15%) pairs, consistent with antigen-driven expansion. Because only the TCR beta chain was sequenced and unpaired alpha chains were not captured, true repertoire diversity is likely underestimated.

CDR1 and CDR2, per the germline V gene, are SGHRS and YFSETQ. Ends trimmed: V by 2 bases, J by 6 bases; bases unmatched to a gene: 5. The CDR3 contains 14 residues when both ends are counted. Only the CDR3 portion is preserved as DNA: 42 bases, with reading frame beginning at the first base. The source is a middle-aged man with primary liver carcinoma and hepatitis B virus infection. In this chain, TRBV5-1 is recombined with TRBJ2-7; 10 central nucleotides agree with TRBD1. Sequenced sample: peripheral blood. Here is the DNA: TGCGCCAGCAGCTTACCGGGACAGGGGTTCGAGCAGTACCTC. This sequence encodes CASSLPGQGFEQYL.